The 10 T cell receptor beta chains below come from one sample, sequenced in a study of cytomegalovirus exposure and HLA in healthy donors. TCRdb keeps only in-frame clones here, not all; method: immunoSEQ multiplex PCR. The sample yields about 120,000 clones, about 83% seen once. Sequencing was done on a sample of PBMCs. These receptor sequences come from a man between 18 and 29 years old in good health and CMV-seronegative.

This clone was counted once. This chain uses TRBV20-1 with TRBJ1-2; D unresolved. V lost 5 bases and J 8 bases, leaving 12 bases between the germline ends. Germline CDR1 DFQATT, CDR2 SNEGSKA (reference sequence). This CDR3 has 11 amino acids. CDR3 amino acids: CSAARAGGYTF. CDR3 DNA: TGCAGTGCTGCCCGAGCAGGAGGCTACACCTTC.

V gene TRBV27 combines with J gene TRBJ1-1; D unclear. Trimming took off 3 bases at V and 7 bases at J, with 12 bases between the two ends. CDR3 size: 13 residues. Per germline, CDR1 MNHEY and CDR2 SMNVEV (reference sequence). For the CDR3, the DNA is TGTGCCAGCAGTTTCGACGGAGCTCTTGAAGCTTTCTTT. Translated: CASSFDGALEAFF.

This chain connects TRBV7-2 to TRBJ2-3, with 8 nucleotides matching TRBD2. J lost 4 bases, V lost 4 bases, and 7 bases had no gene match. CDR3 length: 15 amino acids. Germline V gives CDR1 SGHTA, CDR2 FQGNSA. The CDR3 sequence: CASSSRSGGADTQYF. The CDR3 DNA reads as TGTGCCAGCAGCTCCCGATCGGGGGGGGCAGATACGCAGTATTTT.

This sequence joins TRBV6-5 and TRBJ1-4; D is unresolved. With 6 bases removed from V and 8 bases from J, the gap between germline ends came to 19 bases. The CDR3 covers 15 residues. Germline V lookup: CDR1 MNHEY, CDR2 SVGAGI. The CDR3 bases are TGTGCCAGCAGCAACACGCGGCGGGGAGGGGAAAAACTGTTTTTT. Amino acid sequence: CASSNTRRGGEKLFF.

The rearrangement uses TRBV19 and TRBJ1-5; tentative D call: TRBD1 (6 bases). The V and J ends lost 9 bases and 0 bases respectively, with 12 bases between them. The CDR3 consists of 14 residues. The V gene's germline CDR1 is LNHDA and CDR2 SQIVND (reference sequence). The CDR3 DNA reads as TGTGCCAGCAGCAGGGGTGGTAGCAATCAGCCCCAGCATTTT. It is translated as CASSRGGSNQPQHF.

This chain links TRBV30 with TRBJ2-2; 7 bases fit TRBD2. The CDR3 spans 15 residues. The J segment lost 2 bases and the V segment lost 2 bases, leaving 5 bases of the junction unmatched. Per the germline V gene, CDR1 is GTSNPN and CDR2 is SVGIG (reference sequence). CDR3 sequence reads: CAWSPAGVNTGELFF. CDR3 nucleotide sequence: TGTGCCTGGAGTCCGGCGGGAGTAAACACCGGGGAGCTGTTTTTT.

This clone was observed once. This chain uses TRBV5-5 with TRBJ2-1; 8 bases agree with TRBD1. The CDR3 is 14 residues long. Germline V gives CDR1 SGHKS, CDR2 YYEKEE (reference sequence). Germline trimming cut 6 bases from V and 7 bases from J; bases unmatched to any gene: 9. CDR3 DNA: TGTGCCAGCACCCAGGGGGCTAGTTGGAATGAGCAGTTCTTC. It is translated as CASTQGASWNEQFF.

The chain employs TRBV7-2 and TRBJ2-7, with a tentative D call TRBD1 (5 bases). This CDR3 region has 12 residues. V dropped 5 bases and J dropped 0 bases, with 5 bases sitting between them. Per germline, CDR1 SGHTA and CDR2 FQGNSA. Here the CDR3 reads CASSDSSYEQYF. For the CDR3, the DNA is TGTGCCAGCAGCGACAGCTCCTACGAGCAGTACTTC. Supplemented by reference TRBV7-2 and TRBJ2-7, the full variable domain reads GAGVSQSPSNKVTEKGKDVELRCDPISGHTALYWYRQSLGQGLEFLIYFQGNSAPDKSGLPSDRFSAERTGGSVSTLTIQRTQQEDSAVYLCASSDSSYEQYFGPGTRLTVT.

CDR3 sequence reads: CAWSVLAGGRTQYF. CDR3 coding DNA: TGTGCCTGGAGTGTACTAGCGGGGGGCCGTACGCAGTATTTT. V and J are TRBV30 and TRBJ2-3, with 12 positions matching TRBD2. V was pared by 0 bases and J by 8 bases, with 3 bases of the junction left unmatched. Germline V CDR1 and CDR2: GTSNPN, SVGIG (reference sequence). The CDR3 contains 14 residues.

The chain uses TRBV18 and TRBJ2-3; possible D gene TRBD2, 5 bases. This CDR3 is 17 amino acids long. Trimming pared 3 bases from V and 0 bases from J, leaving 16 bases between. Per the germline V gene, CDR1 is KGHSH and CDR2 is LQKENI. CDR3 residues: CASSPEGFGTSTDTQYF. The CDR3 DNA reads TGTGCCAGCTCACCCGAGGGTTTCGGTACTAGCACAGATACGCAGTATTTT.